Shown below are 31 T cell receptor beta chains from a single sample sequenced in a study of regulatory T cells in long-lasting Graves disease. Time point described: newly diagnosed GD, antithyroid drugs for less than 3 months. PBMC RNA was the source of the TCR library. Construction of the TCR beta libraries employed iRepertoire HTBI primers in conjunction with Arm-PCR of CDR3 regions. TCRdb re-analysed the multiplex PCR reads in MiXCR, keeping a single row per CDR3 protein. Of roughly 500,000 distinct CDR3 sequences listed, roughly 15% are singletons. These data also featured in a second study, about T cells in Graves' hyperthyroidism and ophthalmopathy.

This sample comprised peripheral blood mononuclear cells (PBMCs), obtained at new diagnosis, from a patient treated with antithyroid drugs. The receptors originated from a woman aged 45-60 years with Graves disease.

This clonotype was counted ten times or more. The CDR3 DNA sequence: TGTGCCAGCAGCCGTGACTCACAGGGACTGGGTGAGCAGTTCTTC. It specifies CASSRDSQGLGEQFF. The V gene is TRBV11-2, the J gene TRBJ2-1; the D gene could be TRBD1 or TRBD2 (6 bases each). This CDR3 comprises 15 residues. The V end lost 5 bases, the J end lost 9 bases, and 20 bases lay between the germline ends. The germline gives CDR1 SGHAT, CDR2 FQNNGV.

In regard to this clonotype: A much larger clone is a single base away; this may be a read error. The chain uses TRBV4-1 and TRBJ2-3, with 11 bases lining up with TRBD2. The CDR3 contains 16 residues. Germline CDR1 is MGHRA and CDR2 is YSYEKL. DNA of the CDR3: TGCGCCAGCAACCAAAGCGCAACTAGCGGGAGTGATACGCAGTATTTT. It specifies CASNQSATSGSDTQYF.

A word on this clonotype: A read error is likely, as this CDR3 ends without the conserved phenylalanine or tryptophan. The chain joins TRBV5-8 to TRBJ2-7; 8 positions agree with TRBD1. V trimming: 4 bases; J trimming: 5 bases; junction bases outside the gene matches: 23. CDR3 length: 19 amino acids. The germline V gene has CDR1 SGHTS and CDR2 YDEGEE. CDR3 region: CASSKKKKIGQGARDEQYL. The CDR3 DNA sequence: TGTGCCAGCAGCAAAAAAAAAAAAATTGGCCAGGGGGCGAGGGACGAGCAGTACCTC.

The genes are TRBV7-6 and TRBJ1-1; TRBD1 agrees at 12 bases. V dropped 1 base and J dropped 4; count of bases not matched to a gene: 7. Germline assignment: CDR1 SGHVS and CDR2 FNYEAQ. The CDR3 is 17 amino acids. The CDR3 reads CASSLGFGDRGLTEAFF. Written as DNA, the CDR3 is TGTGCCAGCAGCTTAGGTTTCGGGGACAGGGGGCTCACTGAAGCTTTCTTT.

This clonotype was counted at least ten times. The V and J genes are TRBV3-1 and TRBJ2-7; no reliable D call. V lost 7 bases to trimming and J lost 5 bases, with 18 bases between them. Germline V gene lookup returns CDR1 LGHDT and CDR2 YNNKEL (reference sequence). The CDR3 extends over 14 amino acids. The CDR3 spells CASKGRGSLDEQYF. CDR3 coding DNA: TGTGCCAGCAAAGGCCGCGGCTCCCTTGACGAGCAGTACTTC.

This clonotype appeared many times. The chain carries TRBV29-1 and TRBJ2-1; D ambiguous. Germline CDR1 reads SQVTM; CDR2 reads ANQGSEA. V lost 3 bases to trimming and J lost 1 base, with 4 bases between them. The CDR3 has 12 amino acids. CDR3 coding DNA: TGCAGCGTTGAGGCATCCTACAATGAGCAGTTCTTC. Residues: CSVEASYNEQFF.

This clonotype was detected ten times or more. The genes are TRBV20-1 and TRBJ2-7; D possibly corresponds to TRBD1 (6 bases). The V end lost 6 bases, the J end lost 3 bases, and 18 bases lay between the germline ends. Germline V gene sequence: CDR1 DFQATT, CDR2 SNEGSKA (reference sequence). The CDR3 has 14 amino acids. The CDR3 coding sequence is TGCAGTGCCCCGGGACACCCCATCTTCTACGAGCAGTACTTC. As protein: CSAPGHPIFYEQYF.

This clonotype was seen repeatedly, ten times or more. The DNA for the CDR3 is TGTGCCAGCAGCTTAAAACAGGGGGCGGGTGAGACCCAGTACTTC. Its translation: CASSLKQGAGETQYF. The chain carries TRBV7-2 and TRBJ2-5, with TRBD1 identical over 9 bases. This CDR3 has 15 residues. J lost 5 bases, V lost 2 bases, and 6 bases had no gene match. Germline lookup yields CDR1 SGHTA and CDR2 FQGNSA.

This clonotype has a single count. This sequence joins TRBV5-1 and TRBJ2-3, with D possibly being TRBD2 (6 bases). Trimming removed 0 bases at V and 10 bases at J, with 12 bases between. CDR1 is SGHRS, CDR2 YFSETQ, per germline. The CDR3 length is 13 residues. CDR3 sequence: CASSLGPEGAQYF. In nucleotides, the CDR3 is TGCGCCAGCAGCTTGGGTCCGGAGGGTGCGCAGTATTTT.

This clonotype was observed a handful of times. The gene calls are TRBV7-9 and TRBJ1-4; D call uncertain. The germline gives CDR1 SEHNR, CDR2 FQNEAQ (reference sequence). Deletions cut 5 bases from V and 7 bases from J, with 11 bases between. The CDR3 has 13 residues. The CDR3 DNA is TGTGCCAGCAGCCGACCCGATAGTGAAAAACTGTTTTTT. Translated: CASSRPDSEKLFF.

This clonotype was counted ten times or more. The chain carries TRBV10-3 and TRBJ2-5; 7 nucleotides match TRBD1. Germline V gives CDR1 ENHRY, CDR2 SYGVKD. This CDR3 has 15 residues. The V and J ends lost 6 bases and 1 base, in that order; junction bases with no gene match: 8. The CDR3 here is CAISTTDRAQETQYF. Here the CDR3 DNA reads TGTGCCATCAGCACCACTGACAGGGCCCAAGAGACCCAGTACTTC.

This clonotype has a count of ten or more. The chain is built from TRBV3-1 and TRBJ1-2, with D unresolved. This CDR3 contains 13 residues. Looked up from germline, CDR1 is LGHDT and CDR2 is YNNKEL (reference sequence). Deletions cut 0 bases from V and 5 bases from J, with 7 bases between. CDR3 amino acids: CASSQEASYGYTF. The CDR3 DNA reads TGTGCCAGCAGCCAAGAGGCCAGTTATGGCTACACCTTC. The full variable domain, in which reference TRBV3-1 and TRBJ1-2 provide the parts outside the CDR3, is DTAVSQTPKYLVTQMGNDKSIKCEQNLGHDTMYWYKQDSKKFLKIMFSYNNKELIINETVPNRFSPKSPDKAHLNLHINSLELGDSAVYFCASSQEASYGYTFGSGTRLTVV.

This clonotype was counted only a few times. This sequence joins TRBV19 and TRBJ1-3, with 8 nucleotides matching TRBD1. The J segment lost 2 bases and the V segment lost 5 bases, leaving 5 bases of the junction unmatched. Germline CDR1 reads LNHDA; CDR2 reads SQIVND (reference sequence). The CDR3 length is 15 residues. CDR3 sequence reads: CASSALDRAGNTIYF. For the CDR3, the DNA is TGTGCCAGTAGTGCCTTGGACAGGGCTGGAAACACCATATATTTT.

This clonotype was seen only a few times. The junction and the germline gene differ at one end; a read error may be behind it. The chain has TRBV4-2 and TRBJ1-2; 9 bases are shared with TRBD1. CDR1 is LGHNA, CDR2 YNFKEQ, per germline. The CDR3 extends over 18 amino acids. The CDR3 protein is CASSPSGRTGAPNYGCTF. CDR3 nucleotides: TGTGCCAGCAGCCCAAGCGGGAGGACAGGGGCCCCTAACTATGGCTGCACCTTC.

This clonotype was counted between two and nine times. The chain is built from TRBV14 and TRBJ1-2; D might be TRBD1 (6 bases). Germline V CDR1 and CDR2: SGHDN, FVKESK. The CDR3 runs 18 residues. V was clipped by 0 bases and J by 5 bases, with 22 bases between them. The CDR3 protein is CASSQDFYSGDYVYGYTF. The CDR3 coding sequence is TGTGCCAGCAGCCAAGATTTTTATTCAGGGGACTACGTATATGGCTACACCTTC.

This clonotype was picked up many times. This chain links TRBV27 with TRBJ2-2, with D unresolved. The CDR3 contains 15 residues. Germline values: CDR1 MNHEY, CDR2 SMNVEV (reference sequence). The ends were cut back, 5 bases at V and 7 bases at J, with 17 bases in the middle. This chain's CDR3 is CASSPRPNKGGELFF. CDR3 DNA: TGTGCCAGCAGTCCTCGGCCTAATAAGGGCGGGGAGCTGTTTTTT.

This clonotype was recorded at least ten times. V and J are TRBV27 and TRBJ2-1, with a tentative D call TRBD2 (6 bases). Germline CDR1 MNHEY, CDR2 SMNVEV (reference sequence). Trimming pared 5 bases from V and 8 bases from J, leaving 19 bases between. CDR3 length: 15 residues. The CDR3 loop reads CASSLVRETNDEQFF. The CDR3, as DNA: TGTGCCAGCAGTCTAGTCCGGGAGACGAACGATGAGCAGTTCTTC.

This clonotype was picked up many times. The chain recombines TRBV5-6 with TRBJ1-1, with D perhaps TRBD1 (6 bases). Trimming took 4 bases from V and 3 from J, leaving 13 bases between them. Germline V gene lookup returns CDR1 SGHDT and CDR2 YYEEEE. This CDR3 comprises 14 residues. DNA of the CDR3: TGTGCCAGCAGCGTAGCGGGGGCGTACACTGAAGCTTTCTTT. As protein: CASSVAGAYTEAFF.

This clonotype was counted ten times or more. CDR3 in DNA: TGTGCCAGCAGTTCTCAGGGGGTTCCCGCTAATGAAAAACTGTTTTTT. It codes for CASSSQGVPANEKLFF. The chain joins TRBV28 to TRBJ1-4, with 7 bases aligning to TRBD1. V dropped 4 bases and J dropped 3; count of bases not matched to a gene: 8. Looked up from germline, CDR1 is MDHEN and CDR2 is SYDVKM. The CDR3 sequence is 16 residues long.

This clonotype was counted a few times. The chain recombines TRBV9 with TRBJ1-4; D may be TRBD1 (6 bases). The CDR3 runs to 18 residues. Germline V gene lookup returns CDR1 SGDLS and CDR2 YYNGEE. V gave up 4 bases and J gave up 5 bases, with 24 bases separating them. The CDR3 DNA reads as TGTGCCAGCAGCTCAAGAGGGGGTCGGAGACCGATGAATGAAAAACTGTTTTTT. Translated, it gives CASSSRGGRRPMNEKLFF.

V gene TRBV27 combines with J gene TRBJ1-1; D is undetermined. V lost 0 bases, J lost 0 bases, and 5 bases lay in between. The length of the CDR3 is 14 residues. The germline CDR1 and CDR2 sequences are MNHEY and SMNVEV (reference sequence). The chain's CDR3 is CASSLSRVNTEAFF. As DNA, the CDR3 is TGTGCCAGCAGTTTATCGAGGGTGAACACTGAAGCTTTCTTT.

Comments on this clonotype: A much larger clone is a single base away; this may be a read error. The gene calls are TRBV6-2 or TRBV6-3 and TRBJ2-4; TRBD1 or TRBD2 may be the D gene (5 bases each). The germline V gene has CDR1 MNHEY and CDR2 SVGEGT. The CDR3 is 15 amino acids. V lost 5 bases and J lost 13, with 24 bases in between. CDR3 bases: TGTGCCAGCAGTCTTAGGGCCAGGTTTCAAGGGGAGCAGTACTTC. It specifies CASSLRARFQGEQYF.

This chain joins TRBV3-1 and TRBJ2-7; 10 positions agree with TRBD2. V shed 0 bases and J 9 bases; nucleotides not matched to a gene: 8. The CDR3 consists of 15 residues. Germline CDR1 and CDR2: LGHDT and YNNKEL (reference sequence). CDR3 loop: CASSQDPAGGPTQYF. As DNA, the CDR3 is TGTGCCAGCAGCCAAGATCCAGCGGGAGGGCCCACGCAGTACTTC.

Comment on this clonotype: A read error may account for a junction end that differs from germline. The V and J genes are TRBV7-9 and TRBJ1-2; D remains unclear. The CDR3 sequence is 13 residues long. The germline CDR1 and CDR2 sequences are SEHNR and FQNEAQ (reference sequence). The chain's CDR3 is CASSLVVGYDYTF. The CDR3 DNA reads as TGTGCCAGCAGCTTAGTGGTGGGGTATGACTACACCTTC.

This rearrangement joins TRBV28 to TRBJ2-3; 9 nucleotides agree with TRBD2. The germline V gene encodes CDR1 MDHEN and CDR2 SYDVKM. The CDR3 loop spans 17 amino acids. V lost 6 bases to trimming and J lost 2 bases; unmatched junction nucleotides: 12. The CDR3 nucleotides are TGTGCCAGCAGCCCGAGAGCTAGCGGGGCGATCACAGATACGCAGTATTTT. It encodes CASSPRASGAITDTQYF.

In its sample, this clonotype was seen many times. The rearrangement uses TRBV3-1 and TRBJ1-3, with D tentatively TRBD1 (6 bases). This CDR3 contains 18 residues. CDR1 and CDR2 from the germline V gene are LGHDT and YNNKEL (reference sequence). Trimming stripped 1 base from V and 0 bases from J, with 16 bases between. Here the CDR3 DNA reads TGTGCCAGCAGCCAAGGCCTCATGACAGGCATCTCTGGAAACACCATATATTTT. It codes for CASSQGLMTGISGNTIYF.

The table lists this clonotype with many counts. The chain uses TRBV29-1 and TRBJ2-2; TRBD2 agrees at 9 bases. The CDR3 consists of 16 residues. Germline V CDR1 and CDR2: SQVTM, ANQGSEA. With 4 bases clipped from V and 0 bases from J, the junction kept 6 bases outside the gene matches. Here the CDR3 DNA reads TGCAGCGTTGGTAGGGCGGGAGGGCCGAACACCGGGGAGCTGTTTTTT. It yields the protein CSVGRAGGPNTGELFF.

A word on this clonotype: A much larger clone lies a single base off, so this may be a read error. The chain combines TRBV29-1 with TRBJ2-1; possible D gene TRBD2, 5 bases. CDR1 is SQVTM, CDR2 ANQGSEA, per germline. The germline V and J ends were trimmed by 4 bases and 8 bases, with 15 bases remaining between them. The CDR3 consists of 13 residues. CDR3 nucleotide sequence: TGCAGCGTTGTGTGGGAGCGCCCGCATGAGCAGTTCTTC. This sequence encodes CSVVWERPHEQFF.

This clonotype was seen ten or more times. This chain joins TRBV2 and TRBJ1-5, with a tentative D call TRBD1 (6 bases). Germline CDR1 SNHLY, CDR2 FYNNEI. There are 14 residues in the CDR3. V lost 5 bases to trimming and J lost 3 bases, with 11 bases between them. CDR3 bases: TGTGCCAGCAGTTTCCGGGACATCAATCAGCCCCAGCATTTT. This encodes CASSFRDINQPQHF.

The chain joins TRBV9 to TRBJ2-1; 9 positions match TRBD2. The CDR3 is 15 residues long. V shed 0 bases and J 7 bases; nucleotides not matched to a gene: 5. Looked up from germline, CDR1 is SGDLS and CDR2 is YYNGEE. The CDR3 sequence is CASSVEVREGNEQFF. The CDR3 coding sequence is TGTGCCAGCAGCGTAGAAGTGCGGGAGGGAAATGAGCAGTTCTTC. The full variable domain, its missing parts supplied by reference TRBV9 and TRBJ2-1, is DSGVTQTPKHLITATGQRVTLRCSPRSGDLSVYWYQQSLDQGLQFLIQYYNGEERAKGNILERFSAQQFPDLHSELNLSSLELGDSALYFCASSVEVREGNEQFFGPGTRLTVL.

In this sample, this clonotype turned up many times. The CDR3 is CASSQDPGSAEAFF. Here the CDR3 DNA reads TGCGCCAGCAGCCAAGATCCAGGGAGCGCTGAAGCTTTCTTT. The V gene is TRBV4-1, the J gene TRBJ1-1; D is possibly TRBD1 (5 bases). The CDR3 extends over 14 amino acids. V lost 0 bases, J lost 6 bases, and 11 bases lay in between. CDR1 is MGHRA, CDR2 YSYEKL, per germline.